The sequence of this T cell receptor beta chain was determined in a study of vaccination and CD4 T cells after COVID-19. In the study overall: Each control was exposed to a CEFX pool, an HIV-1 Nef pool, or no peptide at all. Study-wide points: Counts of SARS-CoV-2-reactive clonotypes had a median that went from around 19 to 38, a nonsignificant change. Investigators enrolled relatively few convalescent patients and included no early post-infection timepoints.

The CDR3 has 13 amino acids. Per the germline V gene, CDR1 is MGHDK and CDR2 is SYGVNS. V was clipped by 7 bases and J by 1 base, with 10 bases between them. Documented treatment: roughly 11-day PBMC culture with coronavirus spike peptide pools or control peptides (ViraFEST assay). Expansion of antigen-specific T cells with peptide pools by ViraFEST preceded sequencing of TCRs. This clonotype was seen more than once but under ten times. The antigen is not known. Cultured CD4+ T cell DNA underwent sequencing with the Oncomine TCR Beta short-read assay. TCRdb independently ran MiXCR on the PCR reads; one entry per CDR3 protein. The table shows some 7,400 distinct CDR3 sequences, with 45% to 55% occurring only once.

The TCR was taken from a human donor who had recovered from COVID-19. The chain employs TRBV25-1 and TRBJ1-1; no clear D. The sample consisted of CD4+ T cells from blood, cultured in vitro. The CDR3 coding sequence is TGTGCCAGCACCCCGTCGGCGAACACTGAAGCTTTCTTT. Residues: CASTPSANTEAFF. The entire variable domain, with the rest obtained from reference TRBV25-1 and TRBJ1-1, is as follows: EADIYQTPRYLVIGTGKKITLECSQTMGHDKMYWYQQDPGMELHLIHYSYGVNSTEKGDLSSESTVSRIRTEHFPLTLESARPSHTSQYLCASTPSANTEAFFGQGTRLTVV.